Below, 2 T cell receptor beta chains from the same sample are listed, as sequenced in a study of T cell responses to AZD1222 COVID-19 vaccine. TCRdb keeps only in-frame clones here, not all; method: immunoSEQ multiplex PCR. The table has about 160,000 clones, about 93% seen once. The sample in question was peripheral blood, obtained on day 0 of AZD1222 vaccination. The origin of the receptors is an adult in good health.

Concerning this clone: Distinct nucleotide sequences in the sample also encode this CDR3. The chain uses TRBV12-3 or TRBV12-4 and TRBJ1-3; no firm D call. V was cut by 3 bases and J by 2 bases, with 2 bases left in between. This CDR3 region has 12 residues. Here the CDR3 reads CASSFAGNTIYF. Here the CDR3 DNA reads TGTGCCAGCAGTTTTGCTGGAAACACCATATATTTT.

The J gene is TRBJ2-3, the V gene TRBV18, with D unclear. The CDR3 is made up of 14 amino acids. V was trimmed by 6 bases and J by 4 bases, leaving 14 bases between them. Germline CDR1 and CDR2: KGHSH and LQKENI. CDR3 bases: TGTGCCAGCTCTCCCCAGCCCCCGGCAGATACGCAGTATTTT. Translation: CASSPQPPADTQYF. Drawing the rest from reference TRBV18 and TRBJ2-3, the complete variable domain is NAGVMQNPRHLVRRRGQEARLRCSPMKGHSHVYWYRQLPEEGLKFMVYLQKENIIDESGMPKERFSAEFPKEGPSILRIQQVVRGDSAAYFCASSPQPPADTQYFGPGTRLTVL.